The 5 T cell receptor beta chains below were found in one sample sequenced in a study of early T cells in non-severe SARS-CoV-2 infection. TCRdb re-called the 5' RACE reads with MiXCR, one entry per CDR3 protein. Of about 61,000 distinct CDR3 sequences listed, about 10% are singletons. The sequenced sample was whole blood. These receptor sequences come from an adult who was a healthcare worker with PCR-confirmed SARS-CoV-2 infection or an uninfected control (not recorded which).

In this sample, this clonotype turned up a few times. CDR3 sequence reads: CSVSGVTGWDYNEQFF. DNA of the CDR3: TGCAGCGTTTCGGGAGTGACGGGATGGGACTACAATGAGCAGTTCTTC. The chain employs TRBV29-1 and TRBJ2-1; D possibly corresponds to TRBD2 (6 bases). V dropped 5 bases and J dropped 3 bases, with 20 bases sitting between them. The CDR3 runs to 16 residues. The germline CDR1 and CDR2 sequences are SQVTM and ANQGSEA.

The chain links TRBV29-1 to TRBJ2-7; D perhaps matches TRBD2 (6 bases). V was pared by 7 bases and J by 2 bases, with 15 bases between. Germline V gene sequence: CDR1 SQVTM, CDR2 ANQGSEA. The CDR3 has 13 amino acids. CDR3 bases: TGCAGCGCCGGCGGGGCAGATGCCTACGAGCAGTACTTC. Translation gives CSAGGADAYEQYF.

This CDR3 is CASKFGDSSYEQYF. The CDR3 bases are TGTGCCAGCAAATTTGGGGACAGTTCCTACGAGCAGTACTTC. The J gene is TRBJ2-7, the V gene TRBV11-2, with 7 nucleotides matching TRBD1. This CDR3 contains 14 residues. V trimming: 7 bases; J trimming: 1 base; junction bases outside the gene matches: 7. Germline assignment: CDR1 SGHAT and CDR2 FQNNGV.

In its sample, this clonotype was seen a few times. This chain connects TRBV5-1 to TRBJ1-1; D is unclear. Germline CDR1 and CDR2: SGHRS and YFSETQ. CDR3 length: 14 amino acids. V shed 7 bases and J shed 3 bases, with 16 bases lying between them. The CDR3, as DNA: TGCGCCAGCTCCTCCCGGAGTTCGGACACTGAAGCTTTCTTT. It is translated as CASSSRSSDTEAFF.

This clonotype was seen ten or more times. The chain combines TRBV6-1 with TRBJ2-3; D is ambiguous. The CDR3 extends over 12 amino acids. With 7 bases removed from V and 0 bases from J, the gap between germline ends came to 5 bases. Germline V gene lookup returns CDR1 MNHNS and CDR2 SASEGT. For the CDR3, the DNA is TGTGCCAGCACCCCTAGCACAGATACGCAGTATTTT. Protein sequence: CASTPSTDTQYF.